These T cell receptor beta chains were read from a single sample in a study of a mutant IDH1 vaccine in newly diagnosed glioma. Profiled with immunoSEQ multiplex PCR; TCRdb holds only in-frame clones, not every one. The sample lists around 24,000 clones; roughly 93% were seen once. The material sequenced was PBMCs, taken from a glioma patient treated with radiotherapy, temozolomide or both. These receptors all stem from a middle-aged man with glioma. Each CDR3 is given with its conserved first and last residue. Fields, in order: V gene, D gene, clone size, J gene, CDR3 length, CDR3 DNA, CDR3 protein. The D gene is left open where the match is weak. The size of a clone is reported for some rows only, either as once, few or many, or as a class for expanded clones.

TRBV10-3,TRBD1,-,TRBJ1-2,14,TGTGCCATCACGGGGACAGGGGGCGGTCATGGCTACACCTTC,CAITGTGGGHGYTF
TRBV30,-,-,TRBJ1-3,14,TGTGCCTGGAGTTACGGGACACCTGGAAACACCATATATTTT,CAWSYGTPGNTIYF
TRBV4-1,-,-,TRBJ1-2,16,TGCGCCAGCAGCAAACCCTCCCCCGGCAGTTCCTATGGCTACACCTTC,CASSKPSPGSSYGYTF
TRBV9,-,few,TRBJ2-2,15,TGTGCCAGCAGCATCCAGAGGGGCCTTACCGGGGAGCTGTTTTTT,CASSIQRGLTGELFF
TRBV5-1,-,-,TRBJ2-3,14,TGCGCCAGCAGCTTGCGACAGCCCCTTGAAACGCAGTATTTT,CASSLRQPLETQYF
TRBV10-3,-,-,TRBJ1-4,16,TGTGCCATCAGTCCCGCCGGGGGGCTAAGGAATGAAAAACTGTTTTTT,CAISPAGGLRNEKLFF
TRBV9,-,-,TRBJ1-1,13,TGTGCCAGCAGCCCCCTGGGGAGGGGTGAAGCTTTCTTT,CASSPLGRGEAFF
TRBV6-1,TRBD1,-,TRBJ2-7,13,TGTGCCAGCACCGGACAGGGAACCTACGAGCAGTACTTC,CASTGQGTYEQYF
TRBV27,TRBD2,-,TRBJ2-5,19,TGTGCCAGCAGTTTACCGGGGGCCAGCGGGAGGGCAGGATTAGGGACCCAGTACTTC,CASSLPGASGRAGLGTQYF
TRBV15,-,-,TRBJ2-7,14,TGTGCCACCAGCAGAGATTCTACCATGGACGAGCAGTACTTC,CATSRDSTMDEQYF
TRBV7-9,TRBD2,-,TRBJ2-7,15,TGTGCCAGCAGCTCCACTGGGCGGGGGGCCTACGAGCAGTACTTC,CASSSTGRGAYEQYF
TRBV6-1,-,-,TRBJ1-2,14,TGTGCCAGCAGTGAAGACCGGGGGCACTATGGCTACACCTTC,CASSEDRGHYGYTF
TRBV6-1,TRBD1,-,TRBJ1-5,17,TGTGCCAGCAGTGGATCCCGGGACAGATATAGCAATCAGCCCCAGCATTTT,CASSGSRDRYSNQPQHF
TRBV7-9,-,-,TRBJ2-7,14,TGTGCCAGCAGCTTCGGGCCGCTCGTCTACGAGCAGTACTTC,CASSFGPLVYEQYF
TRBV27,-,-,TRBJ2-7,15,TGTGCCAGCAGTTTAAGTAGAGGACAGCCCTACGAGCAGTACTTC,CASSLSRGQPYEQYF
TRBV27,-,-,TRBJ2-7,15,TGTGCCAGCAGTTTGTCCTTGGAGCAGACCTACGAGCAGTACTTC,CASSLSLEQTYEQYF
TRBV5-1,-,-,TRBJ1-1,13,TGCGCCAGCAGCTTGGCGGGGAGCACTGAAGCTTTCTTT,CASSLAGSTEAFF
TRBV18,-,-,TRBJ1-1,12,TGTGCCAGCTCACTTCGGGCACGGGAAGCTTTCTTT,CASSLRAREAFF
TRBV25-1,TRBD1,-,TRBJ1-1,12,TGTGCCAGCGGGAAGACAGGGGCTGAAGCTTTCTTT,CASGKTGAEAFF
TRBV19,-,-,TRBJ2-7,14,TGTGCCAGTAGTCCTCGCCAAGGTGGGTACGAGCAGTACTTC,CASSPRQGGYEQYF
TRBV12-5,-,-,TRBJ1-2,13,TGTGCTAGTGTGGGGGACGGCTTCTATGGCTACACCTTC,CASVGDGFYGYTF
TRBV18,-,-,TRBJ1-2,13,TGTGCCAGCCACGGGACATTGAGCTATGGCTACACCTTC,CASHGTLSYGYTF
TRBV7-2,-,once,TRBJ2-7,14,TGTGCCAGCAGCCGACCGTACGGACGAGACGAGCAGTACTTC,CASSRPYGRDEQYF
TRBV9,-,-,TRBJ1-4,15,TGTGCCAGCAATCGAGGGGATGGAACTAATGAAAAACTGTTTTTT,CASNRGDGTNEKLFF
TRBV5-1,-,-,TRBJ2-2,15,TGCGCCAGCGACCCTGGCACATCGAACACCGGGGAGCTGTTTTTT,CASDPGTSNTGELFF
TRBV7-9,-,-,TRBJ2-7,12,TGTGCCAGCGGTGGCGGGAACTCCGAGCAGTACTTC,CASGGGNSEQYF
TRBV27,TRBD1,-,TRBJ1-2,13,TGTGCCAGCAGTTGGGGACAGGCCTATGGCTACACCTTC,CASSWGQAYGYTF
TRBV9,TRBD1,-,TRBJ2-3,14,TGTGCCAGCAGCACGGGACAGTTGACAGATACGCAGTATTTT,CASSTGQLTDTQYF
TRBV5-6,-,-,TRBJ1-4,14,TGTGCCAGCATCGGGGCGGCGACTAATGAAAAACTGTTTTTT,CASIGAATNEKLFF
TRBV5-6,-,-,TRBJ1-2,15,TGTGCCAGCAGCTTCCCGGACAGTAAGACCTATGGCTACACCTTC,CASSFPDSKTYGYTF
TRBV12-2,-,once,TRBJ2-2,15,TGTGCAAGTCGATTCAGGGCGTTCCACACCGGGGAGCTGTTTTTT,CASRFRAFHTGELFF
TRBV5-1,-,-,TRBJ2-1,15,TGCGCCAGCAGCTTGTCCGGCCTAGGGAGAAATGAGCAGTTCTTC,CASSLSGLGRNEQFF
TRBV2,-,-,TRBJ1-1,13,TGTGCCAGCAAGGGGAGTTTGAACACTGAAGCTTTCTTT,CASKGSLNTEAFF
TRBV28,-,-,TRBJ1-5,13,TGTGCCAGCAGTTTATCTGGTTATCAGCCCCAGCATTTT,CASSLSGYQPQHF
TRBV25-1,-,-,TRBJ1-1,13,TGTGCCAGCAACCAGGGGTATAGCACTGAAGCTTTCTTT,CASNQGYSTEAFF
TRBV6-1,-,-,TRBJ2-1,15,TGTGCCAGCAGCAGCGCCCGCGGCGGGACTGATGAGCAGTTCTTC,CASSSARGGTDEQFF
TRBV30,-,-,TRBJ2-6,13,TGTGCCTTTGGCCACTCTGGGGCCAACGTCCTGACTTTC,CAFGHSGANVLTF
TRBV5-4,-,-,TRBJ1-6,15,TGTGCCAGCAGTCCAACCTCAGGGGTTAATTCACCCCTCCACTTT,CASSPTSGVNSPLHF
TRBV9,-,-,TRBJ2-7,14,TGTGCCAGCAGCCCCAGTGACAGATCCTACGAGCAGTACTTC,CASSPSDRSYEQYF
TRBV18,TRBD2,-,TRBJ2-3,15,TGTGCCAGCTCACCGCGGACTAGCCACACAGATACGCAGTATTTT,CASSPRTSHTDTQYF
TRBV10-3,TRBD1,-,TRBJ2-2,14,TGTGCCATAGGACAGGGGGCGAACACCGGGGAGCTGTTTTTT,CAIGQGANTGELFF
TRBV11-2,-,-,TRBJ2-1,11,TGTGCCAGCAGCGTTTACAATGAGCAGTTCTTC,CASSVYNEQFF
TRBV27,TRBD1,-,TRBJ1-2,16,TGTGCCAGCAGTTGGGGGACGGGACAGCTAAACTATGGCTACACCTTC,CASSWGTGQLNYGYTF
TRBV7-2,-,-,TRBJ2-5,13,TGTGCCAGCAGCTTTGCGGGTGAAGAGACCCAGTACTTC,CASSFAGEETQYF
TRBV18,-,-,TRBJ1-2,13,TGTGCCAGCTCACCACCGGGGGGCTTTGGCTACACCTTC,CASSPPGGFGYTF
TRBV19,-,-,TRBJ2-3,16,TGTGCCAGTAGTATCACGGTACTGAAAAACACAGATACGCAGTATTTT,CASSITVLKNTDTQYF
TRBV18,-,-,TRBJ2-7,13,TGTGCCAGCTCACCGGGGATGAGCGACGAGCAGTACTTC,CASSPGMSDEQYF